Presented here are 17 T cell receptor beta chains from one specimen sequenced in a study of T cells in Graves' hyperthyroidism and ophthalmopathy. The TCR beta CDR3 regions underwent amplification using RNA transcripts as the source. Initially, a first-round RT-PCR of the TCR CDR3 employed the HTBI primer set. TCRdb passed the multiplex PCR reads through MiXCR, listing each CDR3 protein once. The sample records some 580,000 distinct CDR3 sequences, about a sixth being singletons. The source material was blood. Receptors originate from a woman in her thirties or forties with Graves' ophthalmopathy.

This clonotype was observed many times. CDR3 DNA: TGTGCCTGGAGTCTCCGGACAGGGGCTGAAGCTTTCTTT. This encodes CAWSLRTGAEAFF. J is TRBJ1-1 and V is TRBV30; 9 bases fit TRBD1. The V gene's germline CDR1 is GTSNPN and CDR2 SVGIG (reference sequence). Germline trimming cut 2 bases from V and 6 bases from J; bases unmatched to any gene: 4. The CDR3 loop spans 13 amino acids.

This clonotype was picked up many times. The V call is TRBV12-3 or TRBV12-4, the J call TRBJ2-1; 7 nucleotides match TRBD2. This CDR3 is 12 amino acids long. Trimming took 5 bases from V and 8 from J; bases not matched to a gene: 3. CDR3 residues: CASSITSDEQFF. The CDR3 DNA follows: TGTGCCAGCAGTATAACTAGCGATGAGCAGTTCTTC.

This clonotype was recorded at least ten times. The chain is built from TRBV2 and TRBJ1-1; D not certain. Germline loops: CDR1 SNHLY, CDR2 FYNNEI. CDR3 length: 14 residues. V lost 6 bases to trimming and J lost 0 bases, with 11 bases between them. The CDR3 protein is CASRLKTMNTEAFF. The CDR3 nucleotides read TGTGCCAGCAGGTTGAAAACCATGAACACTGAAGCTTTCTTT.

This clonotype was counted ten times or more. The rearrangement uses TRBV2 and TRBJ2-4; 9 bases are a match to TRBD2. Unmatched junction bases numbered 10, after V lost 8 bases and J lost 5 bases. CDR1 and CDR2 from the germline V gene are SNHLY and FYNNEI. This CDR3 spans 15 amino acids. CDR3 sequence: CASDSGSGFENIQYF. The CDR3 nucleotides read TGTGCCAGCGATAGCGGGAGTGGTTTCGAAAACATTCAGTACTTC.

This clonotype was observed at least ten times. The chain couples TRBV7-8 to TRBJ2-2, with 11 bases identical to TRBD2. CDR3 size: 17 residues. Germline assignment: CDR1 SGHVS and CDR2 FQNEAQ. V lost 3 bases and J lost 5; bases outside the gene matches: 8. Here the CDR3 reads CASSFPSGGIRTGELFF. The CDR3 DNA reads as TGTGCCAGCAGCTTCCCTAGCGGGGGGATACGGACCGGGGAGCTGTTTTTT.

This clonotype has more than one count but fewer than ten. The CDR3 is CASSEWGSPGNTIYF. As DNA, the CDR3 is TGTGCCAGCAGTGAATGGGGTTCGCCTGGAAACACCATATATTTT. This sequence joins TRBV2 and TRBJ1-3; D ambiguous. CDR3 length: 15 amino acids. CDR1 and CDR2 (germline): SNHLY, FYNNEI. Trimming cost V 2 bases and J 2 bases, with 10 bases left between them.

V is TRBV7-8 and J is TRBJ1-5; D not certain. The germline V and J ends were trimmed by 2 bases and 0 bases, with 23 bases remaining between them. The CDR3 loop spans 20 amino acids. Germline V gene lookup returns CDR1 SGHVS and CDR2 FQNEAQ. For the CDR3, the DNA is TGTGCCAGCAGCTTATTATCGTTGGGCCGAGCGATCAATAGCAATCAGCCCCAGCATTTT. Amino acid sequence: CASSLLSLGRAINSNQPQHF.

This clonotype was detected many times. This chain uses TRBV2 with TRBJ1-5, with TRBD1 as a possible D gene (6 bases). V lost 10 bases and J 6 bases, leaving 16 bases between the germline ends. The CDR3 extends over 13 amino acids. Germline lookup yields CDR1 SNHLY and CDR2 FYNNEI. CDR3 amino acids: CATTGGQGQPQHF. CDR3 in DNA: TGTGCCACCACGGGGGGGCAGGGTCAGCCCCAGCATTTT.

At least ten counts were recorded for this clonotype. The chain links TRBV5-1 to TRBJ1-4; 8 bases map to TRBD1. Trimming took 4 bases from V and 5 from J; bases not matched to a gene: 4. This CDR3 is built from 14 residues. CDR1 and CDR2 (germline): SGHRS, YFSETQ. This chain's CDR3 is CASSPGTGNEKLFF. The DNA of the CDR3 is TGCGCCAGCAGCCCGGGGACAGGAAATGAAAAACTGTTTTTT.

In its sample, this clonotype was seen a few times. V gene TRBV6-5 combines with J gene TRBJ1-5, with D unresolved. The germline gives CDR1 MNHEY, CDR2 SVGAGI. The CDR3 is 12 amino acids. V was shortened by 2 bases and J by 8 bases, with 7 bases between the two germline ends. Written as DNA, the CDR3 is TGTGCCAGCAGTTACCCGTTGGAGCCCCAGCATTTT. Translated: CASSYPLEPQHF.

This chain joins TRBV6-1 and TRBJ1-1, with 7 bases that match TRBD1. CDR3 length: 13 residues. In germline, CDR1 is MNHNS, CDR2 SASEGT. The ends lost 4 bases at V and 11 bases at J; junction bases unmatched: 10. CDR3 sequence reads: CASSAGTQGFAFF. The CDR3 region has the DNA TGTGCCAGCAGTGCGGGAACACAGGGGTTTGCTTTCTTT.

This clonotype was observed a few times. The V and J genes are TRBV7-9 and TRBJ1-1; D uncertain. CDR1 is SEHNR, CDR2 FQNEAQ, per germline (reference sequence). V was pared by 5 bases and J by 3 bases, with 19 bases between. This CDR3 has 16 residues. The CDR3 DNA sequence: TGTGCCAGCAGCCCCTTTAGGCCCGCGGTATACACTGAAGCTTTCTTT. This encodes CASSPFRPAVYTEAFF.

The sample holds many counts of this clonotype. The chain employs TRBV5-1 and TRBJ1-1; D is possibly TRBD1 (6 bases). Germline V CDR1 and CDR2: SGHRS, YFSETQ. With 0 bases removed from V and 0 bases from J, the gap between germline ends came to 12 bases. This CDR3 contains 16 residues. The CDR3 DNA sequence: TGCGCCAGCAGCTTGGGGCCGGGACAAGTGAACACTGAAGCTTTCTTT. This encodes CASSLGPGQVNTEAFF.

This clonotype was observed many times. This chain connects TRBV2 to TRBJ2-6; TRBD1 matches at 9 bases. This CDR3 has 17 residues. The germline gives CDR1 SNHLY, CDR2 FYNNEI. The ends lost 8 bases at V and 0 bases at J; junction bases unmatched: 8. The CDR3 spells CASLQGAPSSGANVLTF. The CDR3 region has the DNA TGTGCCAGCCTACAGGGGGCGCCTAGCTCTGGGGCCAACGTCCTGACTTTC.

V gene TRBV16 combines with J gene TRBJ1-5, with 8 bases lining up with TRBD1. The length of the CDR3 is 15 residues. With V trimmed by 7 bases and J by 2 bases, 7 bases remained unmatched. From germline, CDR1 is KGHSY and CDR2 FQNENV. Here the CDR3 reads CASTGTGAGNQPQHF. CDR3 nucleotide sequence: TGTGCCAGCACCGGGACAGGTGCTGGCAATCAGCCCCAGCATTTT.

This clonotype was counted ten times or more. The CDR3 coding sequence is TGTGCCAGCAGCTTAGGGTACCGGACAGGGCTCTCTAATGAAAAACTGTTTTTT. As protein: CASSLGYRTGLSNEKLFF. The V gene is TRBV7-8, the J gene TRBJ1-4; 8 positions match TRBD1. V lost 1 base, J lost 3 bases, and 10 bases stayed unmatched. The CDR3 is 18 amino acids. Germline values: CDR1 SGHVS, CDR2 FQNEAQ.

This clonotype appeared once. At one of its ends the junction is not consistent with the germline gene, which may arise from a read error. The chain has TRBV28 and TRBJ2-5, with D possibly TRBD2 on 6 matching bases. Germline assignment: CDR1 MDHEN and CDR2 SYDVKM. The CDR3 is 13 amino acids. DNA of the CDR3: TGTGTCAGCAGTTTTGTAGCGGAAGAGACCCAGTACTTC. Protein product: CVSSFVAEETQYF.